This T cell receptor beta chain emerged from a study of cytomegalovirus exposure and HLA in healthy donors (dated by TCRdb to between 2016 and 2019). For the study in its entirety: In an earlier analysis of roughly 500 of the donors, 250 to 300 Gb of sequence data and 90 million to 120 million unique TCR beta sequences from 150 million to 200 million T cells were reported. An early release that covered fewer than 750 HLA-typed donors contained approximately 300 gigabases of sequencing data and tens of millions of unique TCR sequences. Among the roughly 410 genotyped donors, around 81% belonged to the genetic ancestry cluster associated with self-reported Caucasian donors. The study aimed to test whether cataloging public T cell receptors could reveal signatures of past pathogen exposure. The study profiled the T cell repertoires of 500 to 800 subjects by immunosequencing and related them to cytomegalovirus serostatus. Along with the roughly 700-subject first cohort, a separate validation cohort of around 110 different subjects was used. To predict cytomegalovirus infection status, the study brought together high-throughput TCR immunosequencing, statistical association of individual TCRs with disease status, and machine learning. In a later analysis, previously published TCR beta repertoires from 670 or so donors were re-analyzed and high-resolution HLA genotyping was added so that TCR occurrence patterns could be studied. In the later analysis, no new phenotypic data were used to find candidate immune exposures; instead, reliance was placed on TCR beta sequences and their occurrence across donors. An earlier analysis of about 600 of the donors used high-throughput TCR beta sequencing to judge whether each TCR beta V gene segment behaved as functional or pseudogenic. Donor age, sex, ethnicity and CMV serostatus were collected together with the repertoire data. Genome-wide SNP genotypes for about 65% of the roughly 670 donors were used in a later genetic analysis, which treated that subset as a discovery cohort. Every discovery cohort repertoire had been produced on one sequencing platform. Both class I and class II loci were covered by HLA typing, at four-digit resolution. Typing coverage varied by locus: roughly 629-640 donors for A, B, C, DRB1 and DQB1; some 520 for DQA1; nearly 610 for DPA1; around 490 for DPB1. Because of strong linkage in the cohort, a handful of DR-DQ haplotypes were treated as single units for association and clustering. Among 300 to 500 genotyped donors of the cohort, an average of approximately 220,000 unique TCR beta nucleotide sequences was sequenced per donor, of which about 20% were non-productive.

The cohort comprised around 690 healthy bone marrow donors. At the time of sampling, all cohort members were nominally healthy, though unrecorded immune exposures were likely present. The donor was CMV seronegative and was included in the group of 352 seronegative cohort members. Every donor gave a peripheral blood sample, and the peripheral blood mononuclear cells from that sample were used for TCR beta sequencing. Genomic DNA was extracted from the blood cell samples with the Qiagen DNeasy Blood Extraction Kit. Library preparation used the immunoSEQ multiplex PCR assay. For the multiplex PCR, a mixture combining 60 forward primers for TCR Vbeta segments and 13 reverse primers for TCR Jbeta segments was used. A multiplex PCR assay on genomic DNA amplified the CDR3 region of rearranged TCR beta genes. The amplified TCR beta libraries were sequenced on the Illumina HiSeq System as 87-base-pair reads. Regarding the original processing steps: A later analysis tallied roughly 76 million unique TCR beta chains across the approximately 670 repertoires, and around 12 million of those chains were shared by two or more donors. Raw reads were error-corrected and collapsed into unique sequences by a nearest-neighbor algorithm in which closely related sequences were merged to remove PCR and sequencing errors. CDR3 sequences were aligned to IMGT reference sequences to assign V, D and J gene segments. For a sequence to be retained, at least a six-nucleotide match to both a V gene segment and a J gene segment was required. A rearrangement counted as productive if the CDR3 had no stop codons and remained in frame with V and J, and every other rearrangement counted as non-productive. Following IMGT convention, CDR3 was defined as the stretch from the second conserved V-encoded cysteine to the conserved J-encoded phenylalanine. Sequences without an unambiguous match to a single V gene segment were excluded from the earlier analysis of about 600 of the donors. In an earlier analysis of around 600 of the donors, V segments were called functional above 56.7% productive rearrangements and were called segregating when the between-donor standard deviation exceeded 5%. A statistical classification framework was developed to diagnose cytomegalovirus status using the catalog of TCR beta chain sequences. A later analysis assigned V and J genes by comparing TCR nucleotide sequences with IMGT/GENE-DB human TR gene sequences. The TCRdist pipeline was used in a later analysis to assign CDR3 sequences and most-parsimonious VDJ recombination scenarios. In a later analysis, each TCR beta chain was defined by its CDR3 amino acid sequence together with its V-gene family, and reads lacking a unique V-gene family were excluded. In a later analysis, fewer than 650 highly shared, low-generation-probability nucleotide sequences were removed to address suspected cross-contamination and a sequencing artifact. In a later analysis, a clonal expansion index for each public chain was calculated from normalized within-repertoire ranks of inferred template counts. Generation probabilities in a later analysis came from a VDJ recombination model fitted to out-of-frame rearrangements, and those results were checked against IGoR. Hypergeometric tests were used in a later analysis to score TCR-TCR, TCR-HLA and TCR-CMV co-occurrence, with a repertoire-size bias correction applied to the TCR pairs. False discovery rates were estimated in a later analysis by permuting HLA or CMV assignments 20 times. In a later analysis, co-occurring TCRs were grouped using DBSCAN, with TCRdist sequence similarity added in when clustering inside HLA-allele-positive subsets. Co-occurrence clustering excluded repertoires with fewer than 30,000 or more than 120,000 public chains, plus five with anomalous nucleotide sharing. TCRdb limited this immuneACCESS table to in-frame rearrangements with V and J called. A share of clones is missing; checked studies link under half to unresolved V genes, and the rest is unexplained. That table furnishes V, J and clone size, whereas the DNA furnished D and trimming. Within this sample are about 170,000 clones, with 80% to 85% of them counted one time only. Together, the top ten hold less than 2.5% of the sample.

To note about this clone: Its specific antigen is unknown. No base-level quality is on record; no much larger clone is a single base apart.

CDR1 LNHDA and CDR2 SQIVND were looked up in the germline V gene (reference sequence). V is pared back by 5 bases and J by 6 bases, with 16 bases lying between the germline termini. Inclusive of the bounding cysteine and phenylalanine, the CDR3 is 14 residues long. This entry keeps only the CDR3 DNA: 42 bases, framed from base 1. What the study reported, not specific to this receptor: Only TCR beta chains were sequenced in this cohort, and the absence of alpha or paired-chain data limited detectable features. A further reported finding was that TCR beta sequences accurately predicted the HLA-A and HLA-B alleles for most subjects in the first cohort. According to a later analysis, TCR association rates differed among HLA loci, with DRB1 alleles showing the most associated TCRs and HLA-C alleles showing the fewest. Roughly uniform sequencing depth across donors was assumed in presence/absence analyses, although this assumption may not hold. HLA typing was unavailable for some donors at each locus, so association tests used only the typed subset. Broadly in line with IMGT annotations, most TCR beta V segments showed up in productive rearrangements about 87% or about 30% of the time in an earlier analysis of 587 of the donors. According to a later analysis, parvovirus B19, influenza, CMV and Epstein-Barr virus appeared linked to several top co-occurrence clusters. The authors suggested that the approach could potentially be generalized to other disease states and immunological phenotypes. Most CMV-associated TCR beta chains appeared to be HLA-restricted in a later analysis, and the HLA associations seemed to be driven largely by CMV exposure. In vitro tests confirmed that a few of the cytomegalovirus-associated TCR beta chains recognize cytomegalovirus antigens. Linkage disequilibrium might explain the correlated functional status among segregating V segments, but an unknown experimental factor could not be excluded. The only immune exposure information available for the cohort was CMV serostatus. In a later genetic analysis, a missense DCLRE1C variant was associated with V-gene and J-gene trimming of TCR beta chains, and the association was replicated in an independent cohort. About 17 rarely observed V segments, including chromosome 9 orphons, were excluded from the earlier analysis of just under 600 of the donors because counts were too low. In a later analysis, 16,951 TCR beta sequences were associated with specific HLA alleles at a false discovery rate of 0.05. A cluster of highly shared sequence variants was judged likely to represent a technical artifact of the sequencing pipeline. In the study, about 150 TCR beta chains were listed as associated with cytomegalovirus. Some IMGT-functional V segments, including TRBV6-2 and TRBV6-3, could not be told apart with the 87-base-pair reads, so those segments were excluded. The classifier was reported to diagnose cytomegalovirus status with high specificity and sensitivity in both the original cohort and the validation cohort. While some public TCRs were present in many individuals, most TCR sequences turned up only very rarely across donors. Compared with equally common non-associated chains, HLA-associated TCR beta chains in a later analysis were more clonally expanded and had lower generation probabilities. Assigning TCR associations to individual alleles was difficult when HLA alleles, especially DR and DQ, strongly co-occurred. In a later genetic analysis, fewer N-insertions in productive TCRs were reported among donors in an Asian-associated ancestry cluster than the approximately 710-donor mean.

Sequencing input: PBMCs. The chain couples TRBV19 to TRBJ1-1; the D segment cannot be called with confidence. The clonotype comes from a male donor in good health and CMV-seronegative. DNA sequence: TGTGCCAGTAGTTCCCGAGGGCAGTTCGCTGAAGCTTTCTTT. This translates into CASSSRGQFAEAFF. Full variable domain (CDR3 extended with the reference TRBV19 and TRBJ1-1 proteins): DGGITQSPKYLFRKEGQNVTLSCEQNLNHDAMYWYRQDPGQGLRLIYYSQIVNDFQKGDIAEGYSVSREKKESFPLTVTSAQKNPTAFYLCASSSRGQFAEAFFGQGTRLTVV.